The 29 T cell receptor beta chains in this list originate from one sample, sequenced in a study of blood T cell repertoires in COVID-19. Repertoires were generated with immunoSEQ multiplex PCR, while TCRdb's copy carries only in-frame clones and drops some. The data hold 15,000 or so clones, with roughly 86% observed a single time. The sample was peripheral blood. These receptors all stem from a human donor in a cohort sampled during active COVID-19.

V usage is TRBV7-3 and J usage is TRBJ1-1; D ambiguous. CDR3 length equals 13 residues. Trimming left V 5 bases short and J 6 bases short, with 13 bases between. Germline loops: CDR1 SGHTA, CDR2 FQGTGA. CDR3 protein: CASSQSRGSEAFF. DNA of the CDR3: TGTGCCAGCAGCCAATCCCGGGGTTCTGAAGCTTTCTTT.

This clone was seen only once. The chain employs TRBV4-2 and TRBJ2-7; D gene ambiguous. Trimming shortened V by 0 bases and J by 0 bases, and 9 bases separated the two germline ends. The CDR3 is made up of 15 amino acids. The germline gives CDR1 LGHNA, CDR2 YNFKEQ. CDR3 coding DNA: TGTGCCAGCAGCCAAGATTACGGTAGCTCCTACGAGCAGTACTTC. It encodes CASSQDYGSSYEQYF.

This sequence joins TRBV5-8 and TRBJ2-5; the match to TRBD2 covers 10 bases. The CDR3 totals 18 residues. CDR1 and CDR2 from the germline V gene are SGHTS and YDEGEE. Germline trimming cut 4 bases from V and 0 bases from J; bases unmatched to any gene: 12. The CDR3 bases are TGTGCCAGCAGCCCGACCTCTAGCGGGGGTATAAACCAAGAGACCCAGTACTTC. It translates to CASSPTSSGGINQETQYF.

This clone was seen more than once but under ten times. This rearrangement joins TRBV30 to TRBJ1-6; possibly TRBD1 for D (5 bases). The CDR3 extends over 13 amino acids. Germline V CDR1 and CDR2: GTSNPN, SVGIG (reference sequence). Trimming removed 1 base at V and 10 bases at J, with 11 bases between. The CDR3 loop is CAWSEGLRSPLHF. The DNA of the CDR3 is TGTGCCTGGAGTGAGGGACTGAGGTCACCCCTCCACTTT.

V and J are TRBV9 and TRBJ1-6; 8 bases map to TRBD1. V lost 4 bases and J lost 5; bases outside the gene matches: 8. The germline V gene has CDR1 SGDLS and CDR2 YYNGEE. CDR3 size: 16 residues. The CDR3 region has the DNA TGTGCCAGCAGCCCGCACCCAGGGGGCCATAATTCACCCCTCCACTTT. Translation gives CASSPHPGGHNSPLHF.

This clone was counted once. The chain links TRBV5-4 to TRBJ2-2; 7 bases match TRBD2. The V segment lost 4 bases and the J segment 5 bases; nucleotides outside the gene matches: 11. The CDR3 loop spans 16 amino acids. Germline V gene sequence: CDR1 SGHNT, CDR2 YYREEE (reference sequence). The CDR3 nucleotides are TGTGCCAGCAGCACTAGCGCACCCCCGAGTACCGGGGAGCTGTTTTTT. Translating gives CASSTSAPPSTGELFF.

The J gene is TRBJ2-5, the V gene TRBV5-1; a weak D match, TRBD2 (6 bases). CDR3 length: 14 residues. The germline V gene encodes CDR1 SGHRS and CDR2 YFSETQ. The V end was cut by 6 bases, the J end by 5 bases, with 17 bases between. Here the CDR3 reads CASIPSPGEETQYF. CDR3 DNA: TGCGCCAGCATCCCGTCGCCGGGGGAGGAGACCCAGTACTTC.

The chain carries TRBV5-1 and TRBJ1-6, with 9 bases that match TRBD1. Germline V gene sequence: CDR1 SGHRS, CDR2 YFSETQ. After removal of 4 bases from V and 10 bases from J, the junction contained 15 bases not matched to a gene. CDR3 length: 17 amino acids. The CDR3 DNA follows: TGCGCCAGCAGCCCCACCGCCGGGACAGGGAAGGTATCACCCCTCCACTTT. Its protein is CASSPTAGTGKVSPLHF.

This clone has more than one count but fewer than ten. The V and J genes are TRBV19 and TRBJ2-3; D possibly corresponds to TRBD2 (7 bases). CDR3 length equals 19 residues. Germline lookup yields CDR1 LNHDA and CDR2 SQIVND (reference sequence). Deletions cut 5 bases from V and 4 bases from J, with 28 bases between. The CDR3 protein is CASSGGGRIAVDSADTQYF. CDR3 DNA sequence: TGTGCCAGTAGTGGGGGGGGCCGGATCGCGGTGGACAGCGCAGATACGCAGTATTTT.

In its sample, this clone was seen a few times. This chain's CDR3 is CASTPGMGGQPQHF. In DNA form, the CDR3 reads TGTGCCAGCACCCCAGGTATGGGGGGTCAGCCCCAGCATTTT. The chain joins TRBV6-5 to TRBJ1-5; possibly TRBD1 for D (5 bases). Germline V gene data show CDR1 as MNHEY and CDR2 as SVGAGI. The CDR3 has 14 amino acids. V dropped 7 bases and J dropped 6 bases, with 16 bases sitting between them.

This sequence joins TRBV5-4 and TRBJ2-5; tentative D call: TRBD2 (6 bases). The CDR3 is 13 amino acids. The V and J ends lost 0 bases and 6 bases respectively, with 9 bases between them. The V gene's germline CDR1 is SGHNT and CDR2 YYREEE (reference sequence). The CDR3 coding sequence is TGTGCCAGCAGCTTGGCCGCGGGAAAGACCCAGTACTTC. Residues: CASSLAAGKTQYF.

The rearrangement joins TRBV27 to TRBJ2-1; no clear D gene. The CDR3 length is 14 residues. The V gene lost 3 bases and the J gene lost 4 bases, with 10 bases spanning the gap. CDR1 and CDR2 from the germline V gene are MNHEY and SMNVEV (reference sequence). The CDR3 loop is CASSFAGNYNEQFF. The CDR3 bases are TGTGCCAGCAGTTTTGCAGGCAATTACAATGAGCAGTTCTTC.

The rearrangement joins TRBV9 to TRBJ2-5; TRBD1 matches 8 bases. The V and J ends lost 2 bases and 5 bases, in that order; junction bases with no gene match: 5. Germline V gene data show CDR1 as SGDLS and CDR2 as YYNGEE. The CDR3 is 14 amino acids. CDR3 sequence (DNA): TGTGCCAGCAGCGTCTCGACAGGGGAGGAGACCCAGTACTTC. Translating gives CASSVSTGEETQYF.

The chain carries TRBV5-4 and TRBJ2-1; a weak D match, TRBD2 (5 bases). The CDR3 is 16 amino acids. V lost 4 bases and J lost 0, with 14 bases in between. CDR1 SGHNT and CDR2 YYREEE come from the germline V gene (reference sequence). The CDR3: CASSPDGGSSYNEQFF. DNA of the CDR3: TGTGCCAGCAGCCCTGACGGCGGGTCCTCCTACAATGAGCAGTTCTTC.

The chain couples TRBV18 to TRBJ1-3, with unresolved D. The CDR3 runs to 17 residues. With 2 bases removed from V and 4 bases from J, the gap between germline ends came to 18 bases. Germline V lookup: CDR1 KGHSH, CDR2 LQKENI. The CDR3 loop reads CASSPNMVLFEGNTIYF. CDR3 DNA sequence: TGTGCCAGCTCACCAAATATGGTGCTCTTCGAGGGAAACACCATATATTTT. Variable domain in full (rest from reference TRBV18 and TRBJ1-3): NAGVMQNPRHLVRRRGQEARLRCSPMKGHSHVYWYRQLPEEGLKFMVYLQKENIIDESGMPKERFSAEFPKEGPSILRIQQVVRGDSAAYFCASSPNMVLFEGNTIYFGEGSWLTVV.

This chain connects TRBV7-8 to TRBJ1-1; unclear D gene. V lost 5 bases and J lost 6, with 10 bases in between. This CDR3 has 12 residues. The germline gives CDR1 SGHVS, CDR2 FQNEAQ. The CDR3 bases are TGTGCCAGCAGCCTGAACAGAGCTGAAGCTTTCTTT. Amino acid sequence: CASSLNRAEAFF.

The rearrangement joins TRBV9 to TRBJ1-1; no clear D gene. From germline, CDR1 is SGDLS and CDR2 YYNGEE. CDR3 length: 15 residues. V dropped 3 bases and J dropped 4 bases, with 16 bases sitting between them. CDR3 sequence (DNA): TGTGCCAGCAGCGCCTCAAGTGACTTTTCCACTGAAGCTTTCTTT. Protein: CASSASSDFSTEAFF.

V gene TRBV10-3 combines with J gene TRBJ2-3; maybe TRBD1 (7 bases). Trimming took off 11 bases at V and 6 bases at J, with 18 bases between the two ends. CDR1 is ENHRY and CDR2 is SYGVKD in the germline V gene. This CDR3 has 13 residues. CDR3 DNA sequence: TGTGCCGGCCGCAGGGGGGACATGGATACGCAGTATTTT. It is translated as CAGRRGDMDTQYF.

The chain couples TRBV6-6 to TRBJ2-7; 7 positions agree with TRBD1. With V trimmed by 4 bases and J by 5 bases, 11 bases remained unmatched. This CDR3 spans 15 amino acids. From germline, CDR1 is MNHNY and CDR2 SVGAGI (reference sequence). CDR3 DNA: TGTGCCAGCAGTTCTCCGACAGGGACGAGGAACGAGCAGTACTTC. It translates to CASSSPTGTRNEQYF.

V is TRBV5-1 and J is TRBJ2-5; 8 bases are shared with TRBD2. This CDR3 is built from 14 residues. V shed 1 base, J shed 3 bases, and the junction held 2 bases outside the gene matches. Germline CDR1 is SGHRS and CDR2 is YFSETQ. CDR3 in DNA: TGCGCCAGCAGCTTGCCAGCGGGGGAAGAGACCCAGTACTTC. Translated, it gives CASSLPAGEETQYF.

V usage is TRBV5-6 and J usage is TRBJ1-4; a possible D gene is TRBD1 (5 bases). Per germline, CDR1 SGHDT and CDR2 YYEEEE. The V end lost 4 bases, the J end lost 8 bases, and 15 bases lay between the germline ends. The CDR3 length is 14 residues. The CDR3, as DNA: TGTGCCAGCAGCGCATGGTACAGGCGCGAAAAACTGTTTTTT. Translation: CASSAWYRREKLFF.

This chain connects TRBV9 to TRBJ1-1; TRBD1 is a possible D gene (5 bases). CDR1 SGDLS and CDR2 YYNGEE come from the germline V gene. The CDR3 length is 18 residues. V shed 4 bases and J shed 0 bases, with 22 bases lying between them. The CDR3 protein is CASSTYPGRGWMNTEAFF. In DNA form, the CDR3 reads TGTGCCAGCAGCACATACCCGGGGCGGGGCTGGATGAACACTGAAGCTTTCTTT.

V usage is TRBV19 and J usage is TRBJ2-7; D unresolved. This CDR3 has 13 residues. The germline V gene has CDR1 LNHDA and CDR2 SQIVND (reference sequence). V lost 3 bases and J lost 2, with 8 bases in between. CDR3 region: CASSMGQAYEQYF. The CDR3 bases are TGTGCCAGTAGTATGGGCCAAGCCTACGAGCAGTACTTC.

This rearrangement joins TRBV12-3 or TRBV12-4 to TRBJ1-1; 8 bases match TRBD1. V lost 9 bases, J lost 1 base, and 4 bases stayed unmatched. This CDR3 has 13 residues. The CDR3 reads CASRDRRNTEAFF. CDR3 DNA: TGTGCCAGTCGGGACAGGAGGAACACTGAAGCTTTCTTT.

The CDR3 DNA follows: TGTGCCAGCAGAAACAGGGGTAACACTGAAGCTTTCTTT. Its protein is CASRNRGNTEAFF. This rearrangement joins TRBV19 to TRBJ1-1, with 7 bases fitting TRBD1. The CDR3 consists of 13 residues. Trimming took 9 bases from V and 2 from J; bases not matched to a gene: 6. Germline V gene data show CDR1 as LNHDA and CDR2 as SQIVND (reference sequence).

This chain joins TRBV6-2 or TRBV6-3 and TRBJ1-5; D may be TRBD1 (6 bases). The CDR3 has 16 residues. V was pared by 0 bases and J by 2 bases, with 11 bases between. Germline V lookup: CDR1 MNHEY, CDR2 SVGEGT. CDR3: CASSYSRGLGNQPQHF. For the CDR3, the DNA is TGTGCCAGCAGTTACTCGCGGGGGCTTGGCAATCAGCCCCAGCATTTT.

In this sample, this clone turned up once. The chain couples TRBV5-1 to TRBJ2-5, with TRBD2 identical over 8 bases. Trimming at V came to 6 bases and at J to 4 bases, leaving 8 bases not matched to a gene. Germline V lookup: CDR1 SGHRS, CDR2 YFSETQ. This CDR3 is 14 amino acids long. The DNA of the CDR3 is TGCGCCAGCAACACCGGGAGGGTTGGAGAGACCCAGTACTTC. Protein: CASNTGRVGETQYF.

The V gene is TRBV5-4, the J gene TRBJ2-1, with D possibly being TRBD2 (6 bases). The V and J ends lost 3 bases and 5 bases respectively, with 24 bases between them. The germline CDR1 and CDR2 sequences are SGHNT and YYREEE (reference sequence). This CDR3 has 18 residues. The CDR3 reads CASSYFKWQGSGDNEQFF. CDR3 DNA: TGTGCCAGCAGCTACTTTAAATGGCAGGGTTCGGGGGACAATGAGCAGTTCTTC.

The chain carries TRBV5-5 and TRBJ2-5, with 7 bases fitting TRBD2. The junction had 4 bases not matched to a gene; V was cut back by 0 bases and J by 5 bases. This CDR3 has 14 amino acids. Germline V lookup: CDR1 SGHKS, CDR2 YYEKEE (reference sequence). The DNA of the CDR3 is TGTGCCAGCAGCTTGGGACTAGCCCGGGAGACCCAGTACTTC. It specifies CASSLGLARETQYF.